The present entry profiles one T cell receptor (beta chain) with its context. V was clipped by 0 bases and J by 1 base, with 15 bases between them. The length of the CDR3 is 17 residues. Germline CDR1 LGHDT, CDR2 YNNKEL (reference sequence). The sample is drawn from a study of blood T cell repertoires in COVID-19. In the study overall: Acute and convalescent COVID-19 specimens originated in the United States, Italy and Spain. Sources were T cells, B-cell-depleted T cells, or PBMCs; the material itself was cDNA or gDNA.

Original handling: Amplification from reference gene primers served as the basis for estimated nucleated cell counts. The assay was immunoSEQ multiplex PCR, and TCRdb's table has in-frame clones only and misses some. For V, J and clone size, that table is used; D and trimming come from the DNA. The table lists approximately 74,000 clones, 75% to 95% of them singletons. The material sequenced was peripheral blood. The receptor was derived from a woman aged 55-70 years with active COVID-19. This rearrangement joins TRBV3-1 (or the pseudogene TRBV3-2) to TRBJ2-5; D is possibly TRBD2 (5 bases). In nucleotides, the CDR3 is TGTGCCAGCAGCCAAGAGGTGTCCCTAGCCTCCCAAGAGACCCAGTACTTC. Amino acid sequence: CASSQEVSLASQETQYF.